Below are 14 T cell receptor beta chains sequenced from a single sample in a study of T cells in women clearing cervical HPV infection. The protocol was immunoSEQ multiplex PCR, while the TCRdb copy is restricted to in-frame clones and leaves out a portion. In all, the sample yields fewer than 35,000 clones. Sequencing was performed on blood buffy coat. These receptors originate from a woman aged 18-69 years with a cervical HPV16 infection that either progressed to CIN3+ or cleared (not recorded which).

Turning to this clone: One end of the junction varies from germline; a read error may be responsible. The sequence runs out 3 residues before the end of the CDR3; the remainder is reconstructed from the germline J gene. The chain recombines TRBV4-2 with TRBJ2-1; 12 nucleotides line up with TRBD2. This CDR3 contains 17 residues. The germline CDR1 and CDR2 sequences are LGHNA and YNFKEQ. The sequenced part of the CDR3 DNA is TGCGCCAGCAGCCAAGAGGTACTAGCGGGGGGTTACAATGAG. Translated, it gives CASSQEVLAGGYNE. The CDR3 reads in full as CASSQEVLAGGYNEQFF.

With respect to this clone: The read ends 3 residues before the CDR3 terminus; that terminus is restored from the germline J gene. The rearrangement joins TRBV7-3 to TRBJ2-2; D unresolved. The germline V gene has CDR1 SGHTA and CDR2 FQGTGA. The CDR3 runs 16 residues. V was trimmed by 2 bases and J by 3 bases, leaving 13 bases between them. CDR3 DNA (partial): TGTGCCAGCAGCTTACTCGGCCCTCGGGACACCGGGGAG. It yields the protein CASSLLGPRDTGE. The entire CDR3 protein is CASSLLGPRDTGELFF. Variable domain in full (rest from reference TRBV7-3 and TRBJ2-2): GAGVSQTPSNKVTEKGKYVELRCDPISGHTALYWYRQSLGQGPEFLIYFQGTGAADDSGLPNDRFFAVRPEGSVSTLKIQRTERGDSAVYLCASSLLGPRDTGELFFGEGSRLTVL.

The sequenced CDR3 bases are TGTGCCAGCAGCTTAGTCAGGGCGACTGAA. Translating it yields CASSLVRATE. The complete CDR3 reads CASSLVRATEAFF. V usage is TRBV13 and J usage is TRBJ1-1; D perhaps matches TRBD1 (5 bases). Coverage ceases 3 residues before the CDR3 finishes, and the germline J gene fills in the end. There are 13 residues in the CDR3. The germline V gene encodes CDR1 PRHDT and CDR2 FYEKMQ (reference sequence). V was trimmed by 1 base and J by 5 bases, leaving 8 bases between them.

As to this clone: The read ends 3 residues shy of where the CDR3 ends; the end is completed using the germline J gene. The chain uses TRBV14 and TRBJ1-1; no clear D. V shed 1 base and J shed 7 bases, with 10 bases lying between them. Germline V gene sequence: CDR1 SGHDN, CDR2 FVKESK. The CDR3 totals 13 residues. The part of the CDR3 DNA that was read is TGTGCCAGCAGCCAAGTCGTCCGGGGTGAA. This encodes CASSQVVRGE. The whole CDR3 protein is CASSQVVRGEAFF. The full variable domain, with the rest looked up from reference TRBV14 and TRBJ1-1, is EAGVTQFPSHSVIEKGQTVTLRCDPISGHDNLYWYRRVMGKEIKFLLHFVKESKQDESGMPNNRFLAERTGGTYSTLKVQPAELEDSGVYFCASSQVVRGEAFFGQGTRLTVV.

As concerns this clone: The CDR3 is cut off 3 residues early in the read; its end comes from the germline J gene. The genes are TRBV29-1 and TRBJ2-1; D might be TRBD2 (6 bases). The CDR3 totals 12 residues. CDR1 and CDR2 (germline): SQVTM, ANQGSEA. Trimming took off 7 bases at V and 7 bases at J, with 14 bases between the two ends. Here the CDR3 reads CSGGRTKNEQFF. The DNA read from the CDR3 is TGCAGCGGCGGTCGGACTAAGAATGAG.

Regarding this clone: The missing CDR3 end, 3 residues past where the read stops, is filled in from the germline J gene. The chain is built from TRBV6-2 or TRBV6-3 and TRBJ2-7; D possibly corresponds to TRBD1 (5 bases). Trimming pared 4 bases from V and 2 bases from J, leaving 12 bases between. Germline V gene data show CDR1 as MNHEY and CDR2 as SVGEGT. The CDR3 totals 14 residues. CDR3 protein: CASSSSTVPYEQYF. CDR3 DNA, as far as it was read: TGTGCCAGCAGTTCATCGACAGTCCCCTACGAG.

Notes on this clone: From the germline J gene comes the end of the CDR3, since the read stops 3 residues before it. The V gene is TRBV28, the J gene TRBJ2-7; D unclear. V was shortened by 5 bases and J by 5 bases, with 13 bases between the two germline ends. The germline V gene encodes CDR1 MDHEN and CDR2 SYDVKM. The CDR3 has 13 residues. The sequenced CDR3 bases are TGTGCCAGCAGTCGTACGGTTGCCGACGAG. Its protein product is CASSRTVADE. The CDR3 in its entirety is CASSRTVADEQYF.

Turning to this clone: Read sequence stops 3 residues before the CDR3 end, and the germline J gene provides the missing end. This chain connects TRBV18 to TRBJ2-2; TRBD2 matches at 8 bases. This CDR3 spans 16 amino acids. Per the germline V gene, CDR1 is KGHSH and CDR2 is LQKENI. V lost 1 base, J lost 3 bases, and 4 bases stayed unmatched. Incomplete CDR3 DNA: TGTGCCAGCTCACCACGGGGACTAGGGGACACCGGGGAG. This gives the protein CASSPRGLGDTGE. The entire CDR3 is CASSPRGLGDTGELFF.

Regarding this clone: Coverage ceases 3 residues before the CDR3 finishes, and the germline J gene fills in the end. The chain carries TRBV20-1 and TRBJ2-5; 11 nucleotides agree with TRBD2. The V gene end was trimmed by 3 bases and the J gene end by 4 bases; junction bases not matched to a gene: 7. Germline V CDR1 and CDR2: DFQATT, SNEGSKA (reference sequence). CDR3 length: 15 amino acids. Partial CDR3 DNA: TGCAGTGCTAGCATAGCGGGAGGGCCCGGAGAGACC. As protein: CSASIAGGPGET. The whole CDR3 sequence is CSASIAGGPGETQYF.

As concerns this clone: Read sequence stops 3 residues before the CDR3 end, and the germline J gene provides the missing end. This chain joins TRBV5-4 and TRBJ2-7, with 10 bases fitting TRBD2. V gave up 6 bases and J gave up 0 bases; unmatched junction bases: 3. The CDR3 totals 14 residues. Germline V gene lookup returns CDR1 SGHNT and CDR2 YYREEE (reference sequence). CDR3 loop: CASKLAGSSYEQYF. The covered CDR3 bases are TGTGCCAGCAAACTAGCGGGGTCCTCCTACGAG.

On this clone itself: The CDR3 extends 3 residues past the end of the read, so its final part is completed from the germline J gene. The gene calls are TRBV10-1 and TRBJ2-1, with TRBD1 matching 8 bases. The V segment lost 6 bases and the J segment 2 bases; nucleotides outside the gene matches: 9. Germline CDR1 WNHNN, CDR2 SYGVQD (reference sequence). The CDR3 is made up of 16 amino acids. Here the CDR3 reads CASSSGQGETYNEQFF. CDR3 DNA, as far as it was read: TGCGCCAGCAGCTCAGGACAGGGAGAAACCTACAATGAG.

Points on this clone: The read gets to within 3 residues of the CDR3 end, and the germline J gene fills in the rest. V is TRBV5-4 and J is TRBJ2-7; D is uncertain. Trimming took off 0 bases at V and 4 bases at J, with 8 bases between the two ends. Germline CDR1 and CDR2: SGHNT and YYREEE (reference sequence). The CDR3 totals 13 residues. The CDR3 DNA, read in part, is TGTGCCAGCAGCTTGGATCCTGTGTACGAG. Its translation: CASSLDPVYE. The whole CDR3 region reads CASSLDPVYEQYF.

As regards this clone: The sequenced fragment ends 3 residues before the CDR3 boundary, so the rest is inferred from the germline J gene. The chain employs TRBV14 and TRBJ1-3; no clear D. V dropped 2 bases and J dropped 1 base, with 9 bases sitting between them. The germline CDR1 and CDR2 sequences are SGHDN and FVKESK. The CDR3 spans 15 residues. CDR3 DNA, as far as it was read: TGTGCCAGCAGCCAATTTCCCCGGTCTGGAAACACC. It encodes CASSQFPRSGNT. In full, the CDR3 is CASSQFPRSGNTIYF.

To note about this clone: The CDR3 goes on 3 residues after the read ends, and that part is filled in from the germline J gene. The V and J genes are TRBV20-1 and TRBJ1-3; 9 nucleotides line up with TRBD1. Germline CDR1 is DFQATT and CDR2 is SNEGSKA (reference sequence). CDR3 length: 14 amino acids. The junction had 1 base not matched to a gene; V was cut back by 1 base and J by 3 bases. The covered CDR3 bases are TGCAGTGCTAGAGTGGGACAGGGTGGAAACACC. It translates to CSARVGQGGNT. In full, the CDR3 reads CSARVGQGGNTIYF.